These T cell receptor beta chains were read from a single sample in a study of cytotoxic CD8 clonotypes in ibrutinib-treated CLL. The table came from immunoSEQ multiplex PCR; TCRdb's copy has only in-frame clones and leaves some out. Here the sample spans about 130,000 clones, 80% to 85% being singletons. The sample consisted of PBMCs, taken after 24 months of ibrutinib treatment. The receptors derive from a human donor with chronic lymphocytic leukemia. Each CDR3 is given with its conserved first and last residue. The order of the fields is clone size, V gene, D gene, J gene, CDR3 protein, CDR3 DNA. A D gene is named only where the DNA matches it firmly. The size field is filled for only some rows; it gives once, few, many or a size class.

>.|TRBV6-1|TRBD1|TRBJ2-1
CASSGTGGYNEQFF
TGTGCCAGCAGTGGAACAGGGGGCTACAATGAGCAGTTCTTC
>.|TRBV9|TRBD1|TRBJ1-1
CASSPPGRGTGAEAFF
TGTGCCAGCAGCCCTCCCGGGAGGGGGACAGGCGCTGAAGCTTTCTTT
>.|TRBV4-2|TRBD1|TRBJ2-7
CASSLWTGIYEQYF
TGTGCCAGCAGCCTCTGGACAGGGATCTACGAGCAGTACTTC
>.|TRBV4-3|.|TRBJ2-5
CASSQLTAAGETQYF
TGCGCCAGCAGCCAGTTGACAGCGGCGGGAGAGACCCAGTACTTC
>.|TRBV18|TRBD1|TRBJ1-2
CASSPERQGTDGYTF
TGTGCCAGCTCACCGGAACGACAGGGGACAGACGGCTACACCTTC
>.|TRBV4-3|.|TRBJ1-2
CASSQDPRDSGYTF
TGCGCCAGCAGCCAAGACCCGCGGGATTCGGGCTACACCTTC
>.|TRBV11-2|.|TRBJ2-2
CASSLGQMNTGELFF
TGTGCCAGCAGCTTAGGACAGATGAACACCGGGGAGCTGTTTTTT
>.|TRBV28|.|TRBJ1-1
CASSLGGGLDAFF
TGTGCCAGCAGTCTCGGGGGCGGTTTGGATGCTTTCTTT
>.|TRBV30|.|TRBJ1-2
CAWSGVENYGYTF
TGTGCCTGGAGTGGGGTGGAAAACTATGGCTACACCTTC
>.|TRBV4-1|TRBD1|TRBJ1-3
CASSQRTGGRGNTIYF
TGCGCCAGCAGCCAAAGGACAGGGGGCCGTGGAAACACCATATATTTT
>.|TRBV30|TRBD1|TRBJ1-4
CAWSPRDRGRKLFF
TGTGCCTGGAGCCCCCGGGACAGGGGACGAAAACTGTTTTTT
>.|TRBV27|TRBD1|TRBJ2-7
CASSVPRQGGYEQYF
TGTGCCAGCAGCGTTCCACGACAGGGTGGCTACGAGCAGTACTTC
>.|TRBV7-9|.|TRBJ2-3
CASSLVAGQGSDTQYF
TGTGCCAGCAGCTTAGTAGCGGGACAGGGTTCAGATACGCAGTATTTT
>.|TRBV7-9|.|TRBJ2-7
CASRYGTSTTYEQYF
TGTGCCAGCAGGTACGGGACGTCGACCACCTACGAGCAGTACTTC
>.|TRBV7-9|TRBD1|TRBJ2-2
CASSDRGTGELFF
TGTGCCAGCAGCGACAGGGGTACCGGGGAGCTGTTTTTT
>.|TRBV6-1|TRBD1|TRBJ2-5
CASRDRVQETQYF
TGTGCCAGCAGAGACAGGGTCCAAGAGACCCAGTACTTC
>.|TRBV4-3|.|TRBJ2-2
CASSQDVTGELFF
TGCGCCAGCAGCCAAGATGTCACCGGGGAGCTGTTTTTT
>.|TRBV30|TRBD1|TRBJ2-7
CAWSAGGVEQYF
TGTGCCTGGAGTGCAGGGGGCGTCGAGCAGTACTTC
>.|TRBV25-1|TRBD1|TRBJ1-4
CASSDPGQGNEKLFF
TGTGCCAGCAGTGATCCGGGACAGGGGAATGAAAAACTGTTTTTT
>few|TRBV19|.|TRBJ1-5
CASRTTDRMSNQPQHF
TGTGCCAGTAGGACGACCGACAGGATGAGCAATCAGCCCCAGCATTTT
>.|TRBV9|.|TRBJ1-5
CASSVEGGNQPQHF
TGTGCCAGCAGCGTAGAGGGGGGCAATCAGCCCCAGCATTTT
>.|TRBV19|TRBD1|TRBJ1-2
CASRLPPGQGIDGYTF
TGTGCCAGTAGATTACCTCCGGGACAGGGTATCGATGGCTACACCTTC
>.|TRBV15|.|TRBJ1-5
CATSRAISNQPQHF
TGTGCCACCAGCAGAGCGATTAGCAATCAGCCCCAGCATTTT
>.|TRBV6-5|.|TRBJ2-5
CASTEHRYQETQYF
TGTGCCAGCACCGAACACAGGTACCAAGAGACCCAGTACTTC
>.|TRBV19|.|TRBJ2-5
CASSEGGLGETQYF
TGTGCCAGTAGCGAGGGGGGGCTCGGGGAGACCCAGTACTTC
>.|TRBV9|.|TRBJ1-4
CASSVGNRAREKLFF
TGTGCCAGCAGCGTAGGAAACAGGGCCCGAGAAAAACTGTTTTTT
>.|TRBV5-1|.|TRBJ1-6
CASSPDIGSPLHF
TGCGCCAGCAGCCCGGATATAGGGTCACCCCTCCACTTT
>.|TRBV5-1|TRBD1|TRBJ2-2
CASSSGTGDTGELFF
TGCGCCAGCAGCTCCGGGACAGGGGACACCGGGGAGCTGTTTTTT
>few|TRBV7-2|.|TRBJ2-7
CASSLRHLTYEQYF
TGTGCCAGCAGCCTCCGGCATCTGACCTACGAGCAGTACTTC
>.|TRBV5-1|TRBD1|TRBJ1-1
CASSLGGTVNTEAFF
TGCGCCAGCAGCTTGGGAGGGACAGTGAACACTGAAGCTTTCTTT
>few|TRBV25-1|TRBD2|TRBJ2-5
CASSEGGTRETQYF
TGTGCCAGCAGTGAAGGTGGGACTAGAGAGACCCAGTACTTC
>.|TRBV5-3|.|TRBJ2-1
CARSFPGQHSYNEQFF
TGTGCCAGAAGCTTTCCAGGGCAGCATTCCTACAATGAGCAGTTCTTC
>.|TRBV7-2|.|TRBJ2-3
CASSPRAGSTDTQYF
TGTGCCAGCAGCCCGCGGGCCGGGAGCACAGATACGCAGTATTTT
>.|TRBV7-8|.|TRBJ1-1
CASSLAQNTEAFF
TGTGCCAGCAGCTTAGCTCAGAACACTGAAGCTTTCTTT
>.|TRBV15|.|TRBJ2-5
CATSRANREETQYF
TGTGCCACCAGCAGAGCCAACAGAGAAGAGACCCAGTACTTC
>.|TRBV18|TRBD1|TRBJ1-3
CASSPGQDSGNTIYF
TGTGCCAGCTCACCAGGACAGGACTCTGGAAACACCATATATTTT
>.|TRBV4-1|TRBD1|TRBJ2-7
CASSHGGQGYEQYF
TGCGCCAGCAGCCACGGTGGACAGGGCTACGAGCAGTACTTC
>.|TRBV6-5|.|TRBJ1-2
CASRSSGVLGYGYTF
TGTGCCAGCAGGTCCTCCGGGGTCTTAGGCTATGGCTACACCTTC
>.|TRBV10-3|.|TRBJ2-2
CAISDGTHNTGELFF
TGTGCCATCAGTGATGGGACACATAACACCGGGGAGCTGTTTTTT
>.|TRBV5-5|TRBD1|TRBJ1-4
CASSMTGGGTTNEKLFF
TGTGCCAGCAGCATGACAGGGGGCGGGACAACTAATGAAAAACTGTTTTTT
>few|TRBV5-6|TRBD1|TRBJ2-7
CASSLVPGQGNEQYF
TGTGCCAGCAGCTTGGTGCCGGGACAGGGTAACGAGCAGTACTTC
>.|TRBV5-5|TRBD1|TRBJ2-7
CASSFGTVTPYEQYF
TGTGCCAGCAGCTTCGGGACAGTGACCCCCTACGAGCAGTACTTC
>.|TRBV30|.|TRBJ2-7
CAWSVGLNTLSEQYF
TGTGCCTGGAGTGTTGGGTTGAATACACTCTCTGAGCAGTACTTC
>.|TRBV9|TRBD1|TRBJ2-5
CASSGDRVGETQYF
TGTGCCAGCAGCGGAGACAGGGTGGGTGAGACCCAGTACTTC
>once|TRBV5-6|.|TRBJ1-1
CASSLARGWVNTEAFF
TGTGCCAGCAGCTTGGCCCGGGGTTGGGTGAACACTGAAGCTTTCTTT
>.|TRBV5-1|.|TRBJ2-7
CASSLDYEQYF
TGCGCCAGCAGCTTAGACTACGAGCAGTACTTC
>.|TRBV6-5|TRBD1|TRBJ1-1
CASSYMGQGITEAFF
TGTGCCAGCAGTTACATGGGACAGGGGATCACTGAAGCTTTCTTT
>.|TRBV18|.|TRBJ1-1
CASSALPGSTGTEAFF
TGTGCCAGCTCAGCTTTGCCGGGTAGTACTGGGACTGAAGCTTTCTTT
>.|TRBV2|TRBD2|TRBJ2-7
CASSEETSGTYEQYF
TGTGCCAGCAGTGAGGAAACTAGCGGGACCTACGAGCAGTACTTC
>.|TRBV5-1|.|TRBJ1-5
CASRYDSNQPQHF
TGCGCCAGCAGGTATGATAGCAATCAGCCCCAGCATTTT
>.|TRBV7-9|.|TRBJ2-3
CASEGPDTQYF
TGTGCCAGCGAGGGGCCAGATACGCAGTATTTT
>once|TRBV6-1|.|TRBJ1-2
CASSEAANYGYTF
TGTGCCAGCAGTGAGGCGGCCAACTATGGCTACACCTTC
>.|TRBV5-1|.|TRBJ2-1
CASSLDWGMTYNEQFF
TGCGCCAGCAGCTTGGATTGGGGGATGACTTACAATGAGCAGTTCTTC
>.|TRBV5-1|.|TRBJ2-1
CASSFGTSSSYNEQFF
TGCGCCAGCAGCTTTGGGACCTCGAGCTCCTACAATGAGCAGTTCTTC
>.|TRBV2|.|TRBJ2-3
CASSDLGARTDTQYF
TGTGCCAGCAGTGATCTGGGGGCCCGCACAGATACGCAGTATTTT